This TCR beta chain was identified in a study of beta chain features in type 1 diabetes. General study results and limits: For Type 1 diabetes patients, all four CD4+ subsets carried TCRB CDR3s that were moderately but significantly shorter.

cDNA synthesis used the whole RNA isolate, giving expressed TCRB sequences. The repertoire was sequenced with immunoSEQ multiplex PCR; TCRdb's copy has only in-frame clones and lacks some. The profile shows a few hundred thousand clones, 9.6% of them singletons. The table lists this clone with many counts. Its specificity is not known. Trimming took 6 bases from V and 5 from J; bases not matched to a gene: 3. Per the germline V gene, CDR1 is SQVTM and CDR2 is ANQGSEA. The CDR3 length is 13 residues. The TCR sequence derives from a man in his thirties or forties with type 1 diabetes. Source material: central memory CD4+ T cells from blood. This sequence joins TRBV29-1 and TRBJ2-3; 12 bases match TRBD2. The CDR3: CSVKLAGGDTQYF. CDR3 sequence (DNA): TGCAGCGTAAAACTAGCGGGAGGAGATACGCAGTATTTT.